This is a list of T cell receptor beta chains from one sample in a study of blood T cell repertoires in COVID-19. Profiling relied on immunoSEQ multiplex PCR, and the TCRdb table lists in-frame clones only, not all of them. The sample contains approximately 140,000 clones, about 86% of which appear only once. The sample comprised peripheral blood. These receptors originate from a woman aged 60 to 75 with acute or convalescent COVID-19. Each CDR3 is given with its conserved first and last residue. D genes are given only for firm matches. The size entry is marked missing in some rows and otherwise reads once, few, many or a size class.

abundance,j_gene,d_gene,v_gene,CDR3aa,CDR3nt
.,TRBJ1-6,.,TRBV6-1,CASSERTPSVGGCHF,TGTGCCAGCAGTGAGAGAACACCGTCGGTTGGCGGTTGCCACTTT
.,TRBJ1-2,TRBD1,TRBV3-1/TRBV3-2,CASSQGAGGAGYGYTF,TGTGCCAGCAGCCAAGGGGCAGGGGGCGCCGGCTATGGCTACACCTTC
few,TRBJ2-5,.,TRBV19,CASSIGPGRGETQYF,TGTGCCAGTAGTATCGGCCCAGGGCGAGGAGAGACCCAGTACTTC
.,TRBJ1-1,.,TRBV29-1,CSVGPNTEAFF,TGCAGCGTTGGGCCGAACACTGAAGCTTTCTTT
.,TRBJ1-1,TRBD1,TRBV7-9,CASSLGQGANVNTEAFF,TGTGCCAGCAGCCTGGGACAGGGGGCAAATGTGAACACTGAAGCTTTCTTT
.,TRBJ2-1,TRBD2,TRBV15,CATSRGRGAGGQNEQFF,TGTGCCACCAGCAGAGGGCGAGGAGCGGGGGGGCAGAATGAGCAGTTCTTC
.,TRBJ1-4,TRBD1,TRBV28,CASSWGDRANEKLFF,TGTGCCAGCAGTTGGGGAGACAGGGCTAATGAAAAACTGTTTTTT
once,TRBJ1-5,.,TRBV19,CASAGGRQPQHF,TGTGCCTCAGCCGGGGGGAGACAGCCCCAGCATTTT
.,TRBJ2-1,TRBD2,TRBV7-9,CASSLEAGGPNEQFF,TGTGCCAGCAGCTTAGAAGCGGGGGGGCCAAATGAGCAGTTCTTC
.,TRBJ2-5,TRBD1,TRBV27,CASSVYRGRQETQYF,TGTGCCAGCAGTGTATACAGGGGACGTCAAGAGACCCAGTACTTC
.,TRBJ2-5,.,TRBV5-4,CASSLQHRQETQYF,TGTGCCAGCAGCTTGCAACACCGCCAAGAGACCCAGTACTTC
.,TRBJ1-1,TRBD1,TRBV7-9,CASTLAGGAGTEAFF,TGTGCCAGCACCCTAGCAGGGGGCGCGGGCACTGAAGCTTTCTTT
once,TRBJ1-5,.,TRBV19,CASSIWDISF,TGTGCCAGTAGTATATGGGACATCTCTTTT
once,TRBJ2-3,.,TRBV9,CASSITGWSTDTQYF,TGTGCCAGCAGCATTACAGGGTGGAGCACAGATACGCAGTATTTT
.,TRBJ2-1,.,TRBV4-3,CASSQASGQGFGQFF,TGCGCCAGCAGCCAAGCTTCCGGCCAGGGTTTTGGGCAGTTCTTC
.,TRBJ2-2,TRBD1,TRBV5-6,CASSFRGITPLSSGELFF,TGTGCCAGCAGCTTCAGGGGGATTACTCCGCTTAGCTCCGGGGAGCTGTTTTTT
.,TRBJ2-2,TRBD1,TRBV29-1,CSVRTGTGNTGELFF,TGCAGCGTCCGTACCGGGACAGGGAACACCGGGGAGCTGTTTTTT
once,TRBJ2-1,TRBD1,TRBV28,CASTLRDSLNEQFF,TGTGCCAGCACCCTCCGGGACAGCCTCAATGAGCAGTTCTTC
.,TRBJ2-7,.,TRBV20-1,CSASKARAYEQYF,TGCAGTGCTAGTAAGGCCAGGGCTTACGAGCAGTACTTC
.,TRBJ2-3,TRBD2,TRBV5-1,CASSSHDGLAGGRSTDTQYF,TGCGCCAGCAGCTCCCACGACGGACTAGCGGGGGGCCGAAGCACAGATACGCAGTATTTT
once,TRBJ2-2,.,TRBV27,CASSAVGGGKTGELFF,TGTGCCAGCAGTGCTGTGGGGGGAGGAAAGACCGGGGAGCTGTTTTTT
once,TRBJ2-7,TRBD1,TRBV11-2,CASSLPWDSSYEQYF,TGTGCCAGCAGCTTACCTTGGGACAGCTCCTACGAGCAGTACTTC
.,TRBJ2-7,.,TRBV9,CASSRDFGYEQYF,TGTGCCAGCAGCCGGGACTTCGGCTACGAGCAGTACTTC
.,TRBJ2-2,TRBD2,TRBV15,CATSREGLATGELFF,TGTGCCACCAGCAGAGAAGGACTAGCAACCGGGGAGCTGTTTTTT
.,TRBJ1-3,TRBD1,TRBV7-9,CASSPRTGTGNTIYF,TGTGCCAGCAGCCCCCGGACAGGGACTGGAAACACCATATATTTT
few,TRBJ1-1,TRBD1,TRBV16,CASSPDRGRYTEAFF,TGTGCCAGCAGCCCGGACAGGGGGCGGTACACTGAAGCTTTCTTT
.,TRBJ2-2,.,TRBV3-1/TRBV3-2,CASSQDKVVAVRGELFF,TGTGCCAGCAGCCAAGATAAAGTTGTAGCAGTCAGAGGGGAGCTGTTTTTT
.,TRBJ2-5,.,TRBV4-1,CASSLNGDGGTQYF,TGCGCCAGCAGCCTCAACGGGGACGGGGGGACCCAGTACTTC
.,TRBJ2-2,TRBD1,TRBV28,CASVTGGANTGELFF,TGTGCCAGCGTAACAGGGGGCGCGAACACCGGGGAGCTGTTTTTT
.,TRBJ2-4,TRBD2,TRBV28,CASSLLAGGQAKNIQYF,TGTGCCAGCAGTTTACTAGCGGGGGGGCAGGCCAAAAACATTCAGTACTTC
.,TRBJ2-7,.,TRBV7-9,CASSLVQGHYEQYF,TGTGCCAGCAGCTTAGTCCAGGGACACTACGAGCAGTACTTC
.,TRBJ1-1,.,TRBV5-1,CASRQNTEAFF,TGCGCCAGCAGACAGAACACTGAAGCTTTCTTT
.,TRBJ2-3,.,TRBV21-1,CASSKMVAGGDGTDTQYF,TGTGCCAGCAGCAAAATGGTAGCGGGGGGTGACGGCACAGATACGCAGTATTTT
.,TRBJ1-6,.,TRBV28,CASSFPNTGSYNSPLHF,TGTGCCAGCAGTTTCCCCAATACAGGGAGCTATAATTCACCCCTCCACTTT
.,TRBJ2-1,.,TRBV3-1/TRBV3-2,CASSLLSRDGTQKGQFF,TGTGCCAGCAGCCTCCTCAGCCGGGACGGGACACAGAAAGGGCAGTTCTTC
once,TRBJ1-4,TRBD1,TRBV14,CASSQDRGTGVLEKLFF,TGTGCCAGCAGCCAAGATAGAGGGACAGGGGTCCTTGAAAAACTGTTTTTT
.,TRBJ2-6,.,TRBV28,CASSSSVAGANVLTF,TGTGCCAGCAGTTCGTCGGTTGCTGGGGCCAACGTCCTGACTTTC
.,TRBJ2-1,.,TRBV12-2,CASRLEGGAVGNEQFF,TGTGCAAGTCGCTTAGAGGGAGGGGCCGTAGGGAATGAGCAGTTCTTC
.,TRBJ2-7,.,TRBV5-1,CASSETGSGPYEQYF,TGCGCCAGCAGCGAAACAGGGAGCGGACCCTACGAGCAGTACTTC
.,TRBJ2-4,.,TRBV11-2,CASRRGPTQQNIQYF,TGTGCCAGTCGGAGGGGCCCCACCCAACAAAACATTCAGTACTTC
.,TRBJ2-3,.,TRBV7-2,CASSLIGGLASTDTQYF,TGTGCCAGCAGCTTGATCGGGGGACTTGCTAGCACAGATACGCAGTATTTT
once,TRBJ2-5,TRBD2,TRBV29-1,CSVSGTSGSLGGETQYF,TGCAGCGTTAGCGGGACTAGCGGGTCCTTGGGGGGGGAGACCCAGTACTTC
.,TRBJ1-4,TRBD1,TRBV27,CASSPGTGLNEKLFF,TGTGCCAGCAGTCCGGGGACAGGCCTTAATGAAAAACTGTTTTTT
.,TRBJ1-2,TRBD1,TRBV20-1,CSASPQTGTGGYGYTF,TGCAGTGCTAGTCCCCAGACCGGGACAGGGGGTTATGGCTACACCTTC
once,TRBJ2-5,TRBD2,TRBV3-1/TRBV3-2,CASSQNLAGAQETQYF,TGTGCCAGCAGCCAAAATCTAGCGGGGGCCCAAGAGACCCAGTACTTC
.,TRBJ2-7,.,TRBV3-1/TRBV3-2,CASSQEGGGSYEQYF,TGTGCCAGCAGCCAAGAAGGAGGAGGCTCCTACGAGCAGTACTTC
.,TRBJ1-2,TRBD1,TRBV5-1,CASSRKTGAYGYTF,TGCGCCAGCAGCCGTAAAACAGGGGCGTATGGCTACACCTTC
.,TRBJ2-2,TRBD2,TRBV5-4,CASSRPGGPGELFF,TGTGCCAGCAGCCGTCCGGGGGGGCCCGGGGAGCTGTTTTTT
.,TRBJ2-1,TRBD2,TRBV30,CAWISGEYNEQFF,TGTGCCTGGATTAGCGGGGAGTACAATGAGCAGTTCTTC
.,TRBJ1-3,.,TRBV7-2,CASSLTEISRNTIYF,TGTGCCAGCAGCTTAACTGAAATAAGTCGAAACACCATATATTTT
.,TRBJ1-6,.,TRBV7-2,CASSLGTGTSYNSPLHF,TGTGCCAGCAGCTTAGGCACAGGGACGTCCTATAATTCACCCCTCCACTTT
.,TRBJ1-6,.,TRBV28,CASSFPMTVLNSPLHF,TGTGCCAGCAGTTTCCCAATGACAGTTCTGAATTCACCCCTCCACTTT
.,TRBJ2-7,TRBD1,TRBV6-1,CASSDTGGWYEQYF,TGTGCCAGCAGTGATACAGGGGGATGGTACGAGCAGTACTTC
.,TRBJ2-2,TRBD1,TRBV28,CASSLVGQGIAGELFF,TGTGCCAGCAGTTTGGTGGGACAGGGTATAGCGGGGGAGCTGTTTTTT
.,TRBJ2-7,.,TRBV11-3,CASSQRQNSYEQYF,TGTGCCAGCAGCCAGAGACAGAACTCCTACGAGCAGTACTTC
.,TRBJ1-6,.,TRBV14,CASSREINSPLHF,TGTGCCAGCAGCAGGGAGATCAATTCACCCCTCCACTTT
.,TRBJ1-1,.,TRBV3-1/TRBV3-2,CASSQVTGEAFF,TGTGCCAGCAGCCAAGTAACAGGCGAAGCTTTCTTT